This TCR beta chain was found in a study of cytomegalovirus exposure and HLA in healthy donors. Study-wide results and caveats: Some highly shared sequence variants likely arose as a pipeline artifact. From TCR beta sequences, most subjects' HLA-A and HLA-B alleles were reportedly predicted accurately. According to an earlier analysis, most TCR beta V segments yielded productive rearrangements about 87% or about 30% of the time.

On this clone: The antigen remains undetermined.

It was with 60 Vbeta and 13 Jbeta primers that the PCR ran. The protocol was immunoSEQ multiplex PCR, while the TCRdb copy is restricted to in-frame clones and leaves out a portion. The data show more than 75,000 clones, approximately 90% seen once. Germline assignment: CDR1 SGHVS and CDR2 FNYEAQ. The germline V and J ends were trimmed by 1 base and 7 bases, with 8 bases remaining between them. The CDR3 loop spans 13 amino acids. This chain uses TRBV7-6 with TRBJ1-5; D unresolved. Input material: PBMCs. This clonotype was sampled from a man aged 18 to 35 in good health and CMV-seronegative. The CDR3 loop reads CASSLGQEQPQHF. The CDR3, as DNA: TGTGCCAGCAGCTTAGGACAAGAGCAGCCCCAGCATTTT.